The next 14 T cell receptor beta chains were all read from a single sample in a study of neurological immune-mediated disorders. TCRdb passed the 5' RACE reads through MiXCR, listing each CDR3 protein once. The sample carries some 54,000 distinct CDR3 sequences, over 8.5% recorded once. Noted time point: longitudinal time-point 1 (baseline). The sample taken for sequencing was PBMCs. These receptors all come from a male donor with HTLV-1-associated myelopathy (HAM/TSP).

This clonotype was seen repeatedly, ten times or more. The CDR3 protein is CASSLEPSNEQFF. CDR3 DNA: TGTGCCAGCAGCTTAGAGCCTAGCAATGAGCAGTTCTTC. This rearrangement joins TRBV7-2 to TRBJ2-1; D gene ambiguous. This CDR3 is built from 13 residues. Trimming took 1 base from V and 6 from J, leaving 7 bases between them. The germline CDR1 and CDR2 sequences are SGHTA and FQGNSA.

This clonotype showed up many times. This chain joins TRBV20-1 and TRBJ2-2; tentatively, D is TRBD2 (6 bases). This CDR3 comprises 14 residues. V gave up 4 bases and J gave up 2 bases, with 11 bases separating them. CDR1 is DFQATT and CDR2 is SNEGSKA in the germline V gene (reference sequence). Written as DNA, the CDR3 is TGCAGTGCTATGGGGGGAGTAAACACCGGGGAGCTGTTTTTT. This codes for CSAMGGVNTGELFF.

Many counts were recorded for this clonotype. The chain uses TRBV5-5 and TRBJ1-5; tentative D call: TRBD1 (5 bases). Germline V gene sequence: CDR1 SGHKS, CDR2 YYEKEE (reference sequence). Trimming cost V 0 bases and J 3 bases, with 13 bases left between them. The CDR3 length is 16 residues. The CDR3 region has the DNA TGTGCCAGCAGCTTGGGGGTCGGGGGAACCAATCAGCCCCAGCATTTT. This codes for CASSLGVGGTNQPQHF.

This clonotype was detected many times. CDR3 nucleotides: TGTGCCAGCAGCTTGCGGGGACAGTTAGCCAAAAACATTCAGTACTTC. It encodes CASSLRGQLAKNIQYF. The chain is built from TRBV5-6 and TRBJ2-4; 7 bases align to TRBD1. Germline V gene lookup returns CDR1 SGHDT and CDR2 YYEEEE. CDR3 size: 16 residues. V shed 1 base, J shed 0 bases, and the junction held 4 bases outside the gene matches.

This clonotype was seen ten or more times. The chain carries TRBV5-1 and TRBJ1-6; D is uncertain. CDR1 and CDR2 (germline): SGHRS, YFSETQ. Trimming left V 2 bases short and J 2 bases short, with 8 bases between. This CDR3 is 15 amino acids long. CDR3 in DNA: TGCGCCAGCAGCTTTTCGGCAACCTATAATTCACCCCTCCACTTT. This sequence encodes CASSFSATYNSPLHF.

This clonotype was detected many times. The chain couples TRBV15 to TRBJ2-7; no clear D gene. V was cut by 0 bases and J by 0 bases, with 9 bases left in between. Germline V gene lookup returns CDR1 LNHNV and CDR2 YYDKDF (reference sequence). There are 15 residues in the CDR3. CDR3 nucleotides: TGTGCCACCAGCAGAGACCGACGGACCTCCTACGAGCAGTACTTC. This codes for CATSRDRRTSYEQYF.

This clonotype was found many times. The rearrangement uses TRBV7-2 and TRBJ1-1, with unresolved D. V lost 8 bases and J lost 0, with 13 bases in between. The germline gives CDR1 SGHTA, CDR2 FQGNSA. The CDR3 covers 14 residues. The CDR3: CASAHRGLNTEAFF. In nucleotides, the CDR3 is TGTGCCAGCGCTCACCGCGGGTTGAACACTGAAGCTTTCTTT.

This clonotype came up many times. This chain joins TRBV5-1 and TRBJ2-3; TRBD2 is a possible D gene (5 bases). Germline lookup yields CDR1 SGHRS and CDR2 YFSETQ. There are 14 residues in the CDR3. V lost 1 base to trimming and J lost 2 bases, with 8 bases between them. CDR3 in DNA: TGCGCCAGCAGCTTGACAGCGGTCACAGATACGCAGTATTTT. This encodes CASSLTAVTDTQYF.

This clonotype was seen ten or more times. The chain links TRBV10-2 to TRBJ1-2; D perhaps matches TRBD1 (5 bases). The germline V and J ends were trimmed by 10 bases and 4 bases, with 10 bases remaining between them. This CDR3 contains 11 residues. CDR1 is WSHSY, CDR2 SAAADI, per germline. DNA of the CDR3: TGCGCCATCAAAGACAGCTATGGCTACACCTTC. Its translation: CAIKDSYGYTF.

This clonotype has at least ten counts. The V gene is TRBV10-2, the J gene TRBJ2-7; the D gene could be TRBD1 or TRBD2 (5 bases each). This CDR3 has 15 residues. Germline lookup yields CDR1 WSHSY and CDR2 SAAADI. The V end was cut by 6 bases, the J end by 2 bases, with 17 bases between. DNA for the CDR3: TGCGCCAGCAGCGGGGACCTCAGGTCCGCCTACGAGCAGTACTTC. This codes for CASSGDLRSAYEQYF.

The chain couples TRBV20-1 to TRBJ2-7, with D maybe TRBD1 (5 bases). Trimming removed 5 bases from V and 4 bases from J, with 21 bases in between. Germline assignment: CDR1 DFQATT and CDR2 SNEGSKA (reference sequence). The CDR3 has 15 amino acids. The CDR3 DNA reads TGCAGTGCTTACGATATGGGGCAGGCCCAGTACGAGCAGTACTTC. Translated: CSAYDMGQAQYEQYF.

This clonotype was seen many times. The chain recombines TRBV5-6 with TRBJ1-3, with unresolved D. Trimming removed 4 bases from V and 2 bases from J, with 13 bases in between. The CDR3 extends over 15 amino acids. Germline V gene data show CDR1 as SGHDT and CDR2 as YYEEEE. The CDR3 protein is CASSAPPGAGNTIYF. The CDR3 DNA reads TGTGCCAGCAGCGCCCCACCCGGGGCTGGAAACACCATATATTTT.

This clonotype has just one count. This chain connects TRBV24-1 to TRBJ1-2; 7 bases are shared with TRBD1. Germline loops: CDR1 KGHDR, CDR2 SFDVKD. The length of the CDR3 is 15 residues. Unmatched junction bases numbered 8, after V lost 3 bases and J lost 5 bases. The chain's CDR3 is CATSDPTGRGYGYTF. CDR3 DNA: TGTGCCACCAGTGATCCGACAGGGCGCGGGTATGGCTACACCTTC.

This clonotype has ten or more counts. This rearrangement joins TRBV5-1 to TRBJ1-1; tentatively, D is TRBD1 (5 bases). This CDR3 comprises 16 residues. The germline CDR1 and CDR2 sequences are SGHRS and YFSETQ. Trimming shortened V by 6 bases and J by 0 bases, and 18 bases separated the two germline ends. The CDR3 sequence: CASTAGGDLMNTEAFF. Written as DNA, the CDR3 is TGCGCCAGCACGGCCGGGGGGGACCTTATGAACACTGAAGCTTTCTTT.